This T cell receptor (beta chain) is from a study of blood T cells in healthy people across ages. The authors drew around 9.3 milliliters of peripheral blood from each donor. With a J-beta primer mix and a sample-barcoded 5' primer, a second PCR ran roughly 6 to 11 cycles. TCRdb processed the 5' RACE reads anew with MiXCR; each CDR3 protein has one entry. The table includes around 1,000,000 distinct CDR3 sequences, approximately 25% detected once. Germline assignment: CDR1 MDHEN and CDR2 SYDVKM. The CDR3 is made up of 11 amino acids. The data also belong to a second study, concerning T cells of mothers and their children.

V usage is TRBV28 and J usage is TRBJ2-7, with D unresolved. Gene TRBJ2-1 matches the end of the DNA better, so the J call may be wrong. Sequenced: blood. This TCR was recovered from a girl aged 2-9 years in good health. The CDR3 loop reads CATTVDNEQFF. The DNA for the CDR3 is TGTGCCACCACAGTAGACAATGAGCAGTTCTTC.